This TCR beta chain appears in the sequencing data of a study of blood T cell repertoires in COVID-19 (dated by TCRdb to 2020 to 2022). The study in broad terms: Samples covering the acute and convalescent phases of COVID-19 were provided by collaborators in the United States, Italy and Spain. The material from the prospective study consisted of cDNA or gDNA derived from T cells, B-cell-depleted T cells, or PBMCs. The dataset comprised deeply sampled blood TCRbeta repertoires from subjects exposed to, actively infected with, or recovered from COVID-19. A freely available public database, intended as a resource for researchers studying the immune response to SARS-CoV-2, is where the repertoires were released. Samples came from the ongoing ImmuneRACE study (first 160 participants) plus 1,254 subjects from 6 global collaborators. The sample metadata nearly always contained a de-identified subject ID, COVID-19 status, age in years and sex. Where available, HLA class I and class II types were obtained from metadata supplied by the sample provider rather than from assay-based typing. What the research found in general, with its limitations: The quantity of clinical and demographic metadata differed by source and by participant and was supplied without curation.

Ends trimmed: V by 4 bases, J by 3 bases; bases unmatched to a gene: 5. Taken from cysteine to phenylalanine, the CDR3 has 15 residues. The DNA shown is the 45-base CDR3, in frame from base 1. Via the germline V gene, CDR1 is SGHRS and CDR2 YFSETQ. TCRbeta CDR3 regions were amplified from genomic DNA by means of the immunoSEQ Assay, a bias-controlled multiplex PCR. As for the authors' bioinformatics: Nucleated cell counts per sample were estimated from amplification of reference gene primers within the assay. Sequence reads were collapsed and filtered to measure the absolute abundance of every unique TCRbeta CDR3 rearrangement. Productive Simpson clonality was computed per sample as the square root of Simpson's diversity index over productive rearrangements. As stored in TCRdb, this immuneACCESS dataset retains in-frame rearrangements with V and J assigned. A fraction of the clones does not appear; measured against another copy, unresolved V genes explain less than half of the discrepancy, and the remainder lacks a known reason. That table furnishes V, J and clone size, whereas the DNA furnished D and trimming. The sample contains around 200,000 clones, approximately 87% of them found a single time. The ten largest make up less than 25% of the sample.

Note on this clone: Its antigen is not yet known. No base-level quality is on record; no much larger clone is a single base apart.

Whole blood was collected in K2EDTA tubes by collaborating institutions according to the institutions' own protocols. For TCRbeta analysis, collaborator samples were shipped as frozen whole blood, as isolated PBMCs, or as DNA extracted from either sample type. This receptor was obtained from a man aged 65 to 79 with active or convalescent COVID-19. The receptor chain draws on TRBV5-1 and TRBJ2-7, with 12 junctional bases fitting TRBD2. The sample taken for sequencing was peripheral blood. CDR3 loop: CASSELAGGDYEQYF. The nucleotide sequence is TGCGCCAGCAGCGAACTAGCGGGGGGTGACTACGAGCAGTACTTC.